This is a list of T cell receptor beta chains from one sample in a study of T-cell reconstitution after alpha-beta-depleted transplantation in children. TCRdb called the PCR reads again in MiXCR, with one record for every CDR3 protein. The data show about 240,000 distinct CDR3 sequences, 9.5% to 15% seen once. The sequenced sample was PBMCs from the stem cell graft donor, obtained from the stem cell graft. These receptors were collected from a human donor who donated a stem cell graft to a child with acute lymphoblastic leukemia. Each CDR3 is given with its conserved first and last residue. The order of the fields is D gene, V gene, clone size, J gene, CDR3 DNA, CDR3 protein. The D gene is left open where the match is weak. The listing skips clone size in some rows; elsewhere it reads once, few, many or a size class.

.	TRBV20-1	many	TRBJ2-1	TGCAGTGCTAGGCTTACAGGGAGGTCCAATGAGCAGTTCTTC	CSARLTGRSNEQFF
.	TRBV12-3/TRBV12-4	many	TRBJ2-7	TGTGCCAGCAGTCACCAGTTGAGGGGACGGAGCTCCTACGAGCAGTACTTC	CASSHQLRGRSSYEQYF
.	TRBV7-3	many	TRBJ1-1	TGTGCCAGCAGCTCCTCGGGGAACACTGAAGCTTTCTTT	CASSSSGNTEAFF
.	TRBV5-8	many	TRBJ2-2	TGTGCCAGCAGCTTGGCCCTAGCGCCGGGCCACACCGGGGAGCTGTTTTTT	CASSLALAPGHTGELFF
.	TRBV7-2	few	TRBJ2-3	TGTGCCAGCAGCCAGGGGCTAACTAGCACAGATACGCAGTATTTT	CASSQGLTSTDTQYF
.	TRBV5-1	many	TRBJ1-1	TGCGCCAGCAAGAGGGCCCGGGACACTGAAGCTTTCTTT	CASKRARDTEAFF
TRBD1	TRBV20-1	.	TRBJ2-6	TGCAGTGCTACCGGGACAGGTCAGTCTGGGGCCAACGGCCTGACTTTC	CSATGTGQSGANGLTF
.	TRBV29-1	many	TRBJ2-3	TGCAGCGTCTCCTCTCCGGTGTCCTCCACAGATACGCAGTATTTT	CSVSSPVSSTDTQYF
.	TRBV20-1	many	TRBJ1-1	TGCAGTGCTAGTCCCCGACAGACTGAAGCTTTCTTT	CSASPRQTEAFF
.	TRBV9	many	TRBJ2-7	TGTGCCAGCAGCGTAGCCGCCTCCGGGACCGAATCCTACGAGCAGTACTTC	CASSVAASGTESYEQYF
TRBD1	TRBV10-3	many	TRBJ2-5	TGTGCCATCAGTGAGTCTGGGGACAGGGGAACGAAGAAGACCCAGTACTTC	CAISESGDRGTKKTQYF
.	TRBV29-1	many	TRBJ1-3	TGCAGCGTTTCAGTGGTCTCTGGAAACACCATATATTTT	CSVSVVSGNTIYF
TRBD2	TRBV4-3	many	TRBJ2-7	TGCGCCAGCAGCGGCGGGAGATCCTACGAGCAGTACTTC	CASSGGRSYEQYF
TRBD2	TRBV4-2	many	TRBJ2-7	TGTGCCAGCAGCCAAGCTTCGGGACTAGCACCCGAGCAGTACTTC	CASSQASGLAPEQYF
.	TRBV6-1	many	TRBJ1-6	TGTGCCAGCAGTGAAGCCGGGAGTATGAATTCACCCCTCCACTTT	CASSEAGSMNSPLHF
TRBD1	TRBV10-3	many	TRBJ2-5	TGTGCCATCGCCGGACAGGGGAAAGAGACCCAGTACTTC	CAIAGQGKETQYF
.	TRBV7-2	many	TRBJ1-6	TGTGCCAGCAGGTCGGCTCCTCTCGGTGATTCACCCCTCCACTTT	CASRSAPLGDSPLHF